The 23 T cell receptor beta chains below were found in one sample sequenced in a study of shared clonotypes between healthy human individuals. Terminally differentiated effector memory CD45RA+ cells were excluded by CCR7 positive selection of CD45RO-negative cells. Sequencing was performed with immunoSEQ multiplex PCR; in TCRdb, only in-frame clones are kept and a portion is missing. The sample contains more than 2 million clones, just under 95% of which appear only once. Sequenced material: naive CD8+ T cells sorted from blood. These receptors were taken from a man between 18 and 29 years old in good health.

The chain has TRBV11-2 and TRBJ2-3; D is perhaps TRBD2 (5 bases). The CDR3 is 14 amino acids. In germline, CDR1 is SGHAT, CDR2 FQNNGV. Between the trimmed V and J ends, which lost 3 bases and 5 bases, there was a span of 12 bases. CDR3 bases: TGTGCCAGCAGCTTCCCAGTCCGGGGAGATACGCAGTATTTT. Translated: CASSFPVRGDTQYF. The full variable domain, completed using reference TRBV11-2 and TRBJ2-3, is EAGVAQSPRYKIIEKRQSVAFWCNPISGHATLYWYQQILGQGPKLLIQFQNNGVVDDSQLPKDRFSAERLKGVDSTLKIQPAKLEDSAVYLCASSFPVRGDTQYFGPGTRLTVL.

The chain employs TRBV4-3 and TRBJ2-7; D unclear. Germline V CDR1 and CDR2: LGHNA, YSLEER. Trimming took off 0 bases at V and 2 bases at J, with 14 bases between the two ends. The CDR3 length is 16 residues. The CDR3 nucleotides are TGCGCCAGCAGCCAAGATCTGTCGGGCCTCGCCTACGAGCAGTACTTC. Its translation is CASSQDLSGLAYEQYF.

The CDR3 DNA follows: TGTGCCAGCAGCGTAGTCTTGAGCCCCGGGGAGCTGTTTTTT. This encodes CASSVVLSPGELFF. This chain joins TRBV9 and TRBJ2-2; D unresolved. Trimming stripped 0 bases from V and 6 bases from J, with 9 bases between. The V gene's germline CDR1 is SGDLS and CDR2 YYNGEE. The CDR3 is 14 amino acids. Looking up the rest from reference TRBV9 and TRBJ2-2 gives the full variable domain: DSGVTQTPKHLITATGQRVTLRCSPRSGDLSVYWYQQSLDQGLQFLIQYYNGEERAKGNILERFSAQQFPDLHSELNLSSLELGDSALYFCASSVVLSPGELFFGEGSRLTVL.

The chain combines TRBV27 with TRBJ2-2; D not resolved. V was trimmed by 5 bases and J by 1 base, leaving 5 bases between them. The CDR3 spans 13 residues. From germline, CDR1 is MNHEY and CDR2 SMNVEV (reference sequence). As DNA, the CDR3 is TGTGCCAGCAGTACGGTGAACACCGGGGAGCTGTTTTTT. Translated: CASSTVNTGELFF.

V usage is TRBV27 and J usage is TRBJ2-7; TRBD1 matches 7 bases. V lost 3 bases, J lost 3 bases, and 11 bases stayed unmatched. Germline loops: CDR1 MNHEY, CDR2 SMNVEV (reference sequence). The CDR3 has 16 amino acids. The CDR3 protein is CASSLTETGSFYEQYF. The CDR3 DNA sequence: TGTGCCAGCAGTTTGACGGAGACAGGGAGCTTCTACGAGCAGTACTTC.

The chain combines TRBV19 with TRBJ1-1; the D gene is possibly TRBD1 (5 bases). Germline V lookup: CDR1 LNHDA, CDR2 SQIVND (reference sequence). CDR3 length: 12 residues. The ends were cut back, 6 bases at V and 10 bases at J, with 15 bases in the middle. The CDR3 DNA reads as TGTGCCAGTAGGATGGGGACCGACGGAGCTTTCTTT. As protein: CASRMGTDGAFF.

J is TRBJ2-7 and V is TRBV5-3; D unclear. TRBV5-3 is annotated as an ORF whose role is uncertain. V lost 1 base and J 4 bases, leaving 15 bases between the germline ends. This CDR3 contains 15 residues. The CDR3 nucleotides read TGTGCCAGAAGCTTGAGCAGCCCCGTATCATACGAGCAGTACTTC. This gives the protein CARSLSSPVSYEQYF.

The chain carries TRBV4-3 and TRBJ2-7; 7 nucleotides line up with TRBD2. The CDR3 runs 17 residues. CDR1 and CDR2 (germline): LGHNA, YSLEER. The V and J ends lost 1 base and 3 bases, in that order; junction bases with no gene match: 12. For the CDR3, the DNA is TGCGCCAGCAGCCAAGTAGTTTTGCGGGAGAGTTACTACGAGCAGTACTTC. Protein: CASSQVVLRESYYEQYF.

This clone is a singleton in its sample. The V and J genes are TRBV19 and TRBJ2-3; TRBD2 agrees at 12 bases. Looked up from germline, CDR1 is LNHDA and CDR2 is SQIVND (reference sequence). The CDR3 is 18 residues long. With 5 bases clipped from V and 6 bases from J, the junction kept 15 bases outside the gene matches. CDR3 in amino acids: CASSPLGLAGSQEDTQYF. CDR3 bases: TGTGCCAGTAGTCCCCTCGGACTAGCGGGGAGCCAAGAGGATACGCAGTATTTT.

The chain carries TRBV7-8 and TRBJ2-7; D unclear. Trimming shortened V by 3 bases and J by 3 bases, and 12 bases separated the two germline ends. CDR1 and CDR2 (germline): SGHVS, FQNEAQ. The CDR3 contains 14 residues. In DNA form, the CDR3 reads TGTGCCAGCAGCTTTTATGGTCAGGACTACGAGCAGTACTTC. Translated, it gives CASSFYGQDYEQYF.

Comments on this clone: Other DNA sequences in the same sample also yield this CDR3. V and J are TRBV13 and TRBJ2-7, with D perhaps matching TRBD1 (6 bases). From germline, CDR1 is PRHDT and CDR2 FYEKMQ (reference sequence). This CDR3 has 13 amino acids. V was cut by 3 bases and J by 1 base, with 7 bases left in between. The CDR3 here is CASSLGHSYEQYF. CDR3 nucleotide sequence: TGTGCCAGCAGCTTGGGACATTCCTACGAGCAGTACTTC. Full variable domain (remainder filled in from reference TRBV13 and TRBJ2-7): AAGVIQSPRHLIKEKRETATLKCYPIPRHDTVYWYQQGPGQDPQFLISFYEKMQSDKGSIPDRFSAQQFSDYHSELNMSSLELGDSALYFCASSLGHSYEQYFGPGTRLTVT.

The chain joins TRBV6-1 to TRBJ1-5; a possible D gene is TRBD1 (6 bases). Germline V gene sequence: CDR1 MNHNS, CDR2 SASEGT. The CDR3 runs 16 residues. With 4 bases removed from V and 0 bases from J, the gap between germline ends came to 13 bases. CDR3 nucleotides: TGTGCCAGCAGTGCTGACAGGTCATATAGCAATCAGCCCCAGCATTTT. It specifies CASSADRSYSNQPQHF.

This clone showed up just a few times. This sequence joins TRBV4-1 and TRBJ2-7; D call uncertain. The ends were cut back, 4 bases at V and 0 bases at J, with 10 bases in the middle. The germline V gene encodes CDR1 MGHRA and CDR2 YSYEKL. The CDR3 loop spans 14 amino acids. The CDR3 loop is CASSLEADSYEQYF. CDR3 sequence (DNA): TGCGCCAGCAGCCTAGAGGCCGACTCCTACGAGCAGTACTTC.

This sequence joins TRBV27 and TRBJ1-3; D call uncertain. There are 15 residues in the CDR3. V lost 6 bases and J 0 bases, leaving 12 bases between the germline ends. Germline-derived CDR1 and CDR2 are MNHEY and SMNVEV (reference sequence). CDR3 sequence reads: CASRPTLGSGNTIYF. The CDR3 nucleotides are TGTGCCAGCAGGCCTACTCTGGGCTCTGGAAACACCATATATTTT.

This chain connects TRBV5-1 to TRBJ2-7, with TRBD1 as a possible D gene (5 bases). Between the trimmed V and J ends, which lost 7 bases and 6 bases, there was a span of 14 bases. Germline CDR1 is SGHRS and CDR2 is YFSETQ. The CDR3 totals 12 residues. The CDR3 nucleotides are TGCGCCAGCGGCGGTCAGGGTAGCGAGCAGTACTTC. Amino acid sequence: CASGGQGSEQYF.

Details on this clone: This sample includes further DNA sequences coding for the same CDR3. J is TRBJ2-3 and V is TRBV15, with D maybe TRBD2 (6 bases). V dropped 2 bases and J dropped 0 bases, with 9 bases sitting between them. This CDR3 region has 15 residues. Germline assignment: CDR1 LNHNV and CDR2 YYDKDF (reference sequence). CDR3: CATSRTSGSTDTQYF. DNA of the CDR3: TGTGCCACCAGCAGAACCAGCGGGAGCACAGATACGCAGTATTTT.

This clone was detected once. V usage is TRBV10-3 and J usage is TRBJ1-1, with D perhaps matching TRBD1 (6 bases). Trimming left V 0 bases short and J 4 bases short, with 12 bases between. Germline V lookup: CDR1 ENHRY, CDR2 SYGVKD. This CDR3 comprises 15 residues. The CDR3 region has the DNA TGTGCCATCAGTGAGTCGGCAGGGGCCTTCACTGAAGCTTTCTTT. This gives the protein CAISESAGAFTEAFF.

V gene TRBV4-1 combines with J gene TRBJ1-1; D is ambiguous. This CDR3 region has 14 residues. The germline V gene has CDR1 MGHRA and CDR2 YSYEKL. Trimming removed 1 base at V and 1 base at J, with 7 bases between. CDR3 DNA: TGCGCCAGCAGCCAAGCACAGTCGAACACTGAAGCTTTCTTT. Translated: CASSQAQSNTEAFF.

With respect to this clone: This specimen includes other DNA sequences encoding the same CDR3. The V call is TRBV6-1, the J call TRBJ1-2; D unclear. There are 11 residues in the CDR3. Germline V lookup: CDR1 MNHNS, CDR2 SASEGT. V lost 1 base and J 8 bases, leaving 5 bases between the germline ends. CDR3 sequence (DNA): TGTGCCAGCAGTGAAGGTTGGGGCTACACCTTC. Its translation: CASSEGWGYTF.

The genes are TRBV9 and TRBJ2-5; 12 nucleotides agree with TRBD2. Trimming cost V 0 bases and J 4 bases; bases outside gene matches: 7. The CDR3 loop spans 17 amino acids. Germline loops: CDR1 SGDLS, CDR2 YYNGEE. This chain's CDR3 is CASSVAGLAGGLETQYF. CDR3 DNA sequence: TGTGCCAGCAGCGTAGCGGGGCTAGCGGGGGGGCTAGAGACCCAGTACTTC. Supplemented by reference TRBV9 and TRBJ2-5, the full variable domain reads DSGVTQTPKHLITATGQRVTLRCSPRSGDLSVYWYQQSLDQGLQFLIQYYNGEERAKGNILERFSAQQFPDLHSELNLSSLELGDSALYFCASSVAGLAGGLETQYFGPGTRLLVL.

The chain employs TRBV10-2 and TRBJ1-4; TRBD1 aligns across 7 bases. Germline lookup yields CDR1 WSHSY and CDR2 SAAADI. V shed 3 bases, J shed 4 bases, and the junction held 2 bases outside the gene matches. The length of the CDR3 is 14 residues. CDR3 nucleotides: TGCGCCAGCAGTGAAACAGGGGATAATGAAAAACTGTTTTTT. Translated, it gives CASSETGDNEKLFF.

The chain uses TRBV11-2 and TRBJ2-7; no reliable D call. The V and J ends lost 2 bases and 1 base respectively, with 6 bases between them. CDR1 and CDR2 from the germline V gene are SGHAT and FQNNGV. The CDR3 consists of 13 residues. This chain's CDR3 is CASSLTLSYEQYF. CDR3 bases: TGTGCCAGCAGCTTAACACTATCCTACGAGCAGTACTTC.

The V call is TRBV9, the J call TRBJ2-3; perhaps TRBD2 as D (5 bases). The CDR3 runs 15 residues. V lost 2 bases to trimming and J lost 4 bases, with 14 bases between them. Germline CDR1 and CDR2: SGDLS and YYNGEE. CDR3 coding DNA: TGTGCCAGCAGCGTGGACGGTCCGGGGTCAGATACGCAGTATTTT. It codes for CASSVDGPGSDTQYF.